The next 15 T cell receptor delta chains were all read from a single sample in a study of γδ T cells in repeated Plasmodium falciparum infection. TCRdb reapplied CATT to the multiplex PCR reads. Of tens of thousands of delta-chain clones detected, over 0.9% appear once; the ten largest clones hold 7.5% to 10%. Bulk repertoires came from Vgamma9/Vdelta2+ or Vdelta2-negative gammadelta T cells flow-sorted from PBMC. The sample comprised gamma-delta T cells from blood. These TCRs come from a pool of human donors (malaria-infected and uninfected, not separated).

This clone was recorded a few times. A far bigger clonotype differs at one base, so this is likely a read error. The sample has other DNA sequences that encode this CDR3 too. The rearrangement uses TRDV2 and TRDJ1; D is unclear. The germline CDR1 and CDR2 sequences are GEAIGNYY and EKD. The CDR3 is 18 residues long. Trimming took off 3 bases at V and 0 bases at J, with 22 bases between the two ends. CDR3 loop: CACDAVLGVGSNTDKLIF. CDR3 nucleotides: TGTGCCTGTGACGCAGTTTTAGGTGTGGGCTCGAACACCGATAAACTCATCTTT.

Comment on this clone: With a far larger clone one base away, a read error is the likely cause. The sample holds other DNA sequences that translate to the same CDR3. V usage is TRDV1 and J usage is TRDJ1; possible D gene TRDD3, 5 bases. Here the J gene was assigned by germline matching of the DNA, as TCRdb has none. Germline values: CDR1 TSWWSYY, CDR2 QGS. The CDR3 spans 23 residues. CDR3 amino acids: CALGELVFRRRDPVPSHTDKLIF. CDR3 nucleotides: TGCGCTCTTGGGGAACTAGTTTTCCGAAGACGAGACCCCGTTCCATCACACACCGATAAACTCATCTTT.

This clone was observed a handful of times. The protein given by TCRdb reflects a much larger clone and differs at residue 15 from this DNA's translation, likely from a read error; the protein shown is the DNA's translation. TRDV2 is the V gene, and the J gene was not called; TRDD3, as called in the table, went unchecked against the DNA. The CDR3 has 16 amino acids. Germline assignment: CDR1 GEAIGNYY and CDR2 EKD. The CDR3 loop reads CACDTGGYASTDKLTF. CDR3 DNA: TGTGCCTGTGACACTGGGGGATACGCCTCCACCGATAAACTCACCTTT.

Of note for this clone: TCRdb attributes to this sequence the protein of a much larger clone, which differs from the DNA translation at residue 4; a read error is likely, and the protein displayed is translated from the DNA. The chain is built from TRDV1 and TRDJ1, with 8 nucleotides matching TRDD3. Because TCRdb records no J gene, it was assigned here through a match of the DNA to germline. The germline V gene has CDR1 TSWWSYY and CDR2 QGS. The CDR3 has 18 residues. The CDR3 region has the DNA TGTGCTCTTGAGGAACTCTGGGGGACCCGTTACGGAACCGATAAACTCATCTTT. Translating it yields CALEELWGTRYGTDKLIF.

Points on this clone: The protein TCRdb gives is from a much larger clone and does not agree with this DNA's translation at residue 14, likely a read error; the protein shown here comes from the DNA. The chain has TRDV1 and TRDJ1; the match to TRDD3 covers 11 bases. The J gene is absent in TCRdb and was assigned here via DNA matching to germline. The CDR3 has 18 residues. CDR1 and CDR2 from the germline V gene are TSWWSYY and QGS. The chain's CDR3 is CALGSAYWGIIITGKLIF. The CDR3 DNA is TGTGCTCTTGGTAGTGCCTACTGGGGGATAATTATCACCGGTAAACTCATCTTT.

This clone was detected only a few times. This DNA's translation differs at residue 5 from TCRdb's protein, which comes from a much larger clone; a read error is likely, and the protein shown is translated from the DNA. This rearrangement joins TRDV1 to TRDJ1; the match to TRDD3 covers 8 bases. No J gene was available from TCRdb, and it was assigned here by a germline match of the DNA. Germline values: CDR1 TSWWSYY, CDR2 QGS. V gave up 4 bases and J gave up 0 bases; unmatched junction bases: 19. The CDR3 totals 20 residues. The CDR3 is CALGGGILGIPSKYTDKLIF. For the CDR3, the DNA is TGTGCTCTTGGGGGGGGGATCTTGGGGATACCCTCTAAGTACACCGATAAACTCATCTTT.

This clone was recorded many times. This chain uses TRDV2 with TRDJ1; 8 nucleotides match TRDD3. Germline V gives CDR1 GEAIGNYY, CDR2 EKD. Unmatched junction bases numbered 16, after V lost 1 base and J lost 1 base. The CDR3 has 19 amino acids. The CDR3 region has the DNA TGTGCCTGTGACACTTTATCCGTTGGGGGATCCGATCGCACCGATAAACTCATCTTT. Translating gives CACDTLSVGGSDRTDKLIF.

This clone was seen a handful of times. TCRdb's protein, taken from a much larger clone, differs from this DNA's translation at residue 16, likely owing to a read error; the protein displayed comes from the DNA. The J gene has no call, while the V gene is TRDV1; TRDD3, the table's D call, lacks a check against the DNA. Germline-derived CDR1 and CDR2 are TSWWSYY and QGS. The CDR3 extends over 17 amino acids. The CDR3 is CALGEGFLQTYTDKLTF. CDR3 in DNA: TGTGCTCTTGGGGAAGGTTTCCTCCAGACCTACACCGATAAACTCACCTTT.

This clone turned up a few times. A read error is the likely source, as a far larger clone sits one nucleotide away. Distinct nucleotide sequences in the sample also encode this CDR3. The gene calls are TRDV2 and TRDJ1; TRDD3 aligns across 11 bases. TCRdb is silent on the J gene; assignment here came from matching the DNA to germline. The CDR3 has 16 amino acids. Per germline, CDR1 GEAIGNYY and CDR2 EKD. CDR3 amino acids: CACDTMGDTDTDKLIF. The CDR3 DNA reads TGTGCCTGTGACACGATGGGGGATACGGACACTGATAAACTCATCTTT.

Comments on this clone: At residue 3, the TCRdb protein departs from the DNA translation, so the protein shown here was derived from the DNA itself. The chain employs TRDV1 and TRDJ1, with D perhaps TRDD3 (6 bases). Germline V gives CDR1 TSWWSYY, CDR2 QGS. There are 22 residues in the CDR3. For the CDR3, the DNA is TGTGCTCCTGGGGACAGGGTCTTTCCGCGACCTTCTTGGGGGCTATACACCGATAAACTCATCTTT. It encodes CAPGDRVFPRPSWGLYTDKLIF.

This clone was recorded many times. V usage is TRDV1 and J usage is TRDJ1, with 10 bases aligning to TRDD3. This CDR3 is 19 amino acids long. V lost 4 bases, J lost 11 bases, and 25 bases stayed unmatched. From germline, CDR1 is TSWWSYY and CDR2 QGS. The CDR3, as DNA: TGTGCTCTTGGGGCCTTACCTTCACGCTTGTACTGGGGGATGTCTCCCCTCATCTTT. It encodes CALGALPSRLYWGMSPLIF.

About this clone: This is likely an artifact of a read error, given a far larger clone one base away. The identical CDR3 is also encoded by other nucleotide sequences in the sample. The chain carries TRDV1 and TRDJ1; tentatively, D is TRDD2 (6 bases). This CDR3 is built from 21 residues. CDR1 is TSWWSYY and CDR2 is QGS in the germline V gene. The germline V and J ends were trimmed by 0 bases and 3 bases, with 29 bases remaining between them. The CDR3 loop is CALGELANLPTSTVGSDKLIF. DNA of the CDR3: TGTGCTCTTGGGGAACTAGCCAACCTTCCCACGTCAACGGTTGGATCCGATAAACTCATCTTT.

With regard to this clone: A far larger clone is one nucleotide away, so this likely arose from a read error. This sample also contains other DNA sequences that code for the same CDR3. CDR3 DNA: TGTGCCTGTGATACCCCATGGGATACTAAAGGCCCGTACACCGATAAACTCATCTTT. It specifies CACDTPWDTKGPYTDKLIF. The genes are TRDV2 and TRDJ1; 7 bases match TRDD3. The J gene, absent from TCRdb, was called here by matching the DNA to germline. CDR3 length: 19 amino acids. J lost 0 bases, V lost 4 bases, and 19 bases had no gene match. In germline, CDR1 is GEAIGNYY, CDR2 EKD.

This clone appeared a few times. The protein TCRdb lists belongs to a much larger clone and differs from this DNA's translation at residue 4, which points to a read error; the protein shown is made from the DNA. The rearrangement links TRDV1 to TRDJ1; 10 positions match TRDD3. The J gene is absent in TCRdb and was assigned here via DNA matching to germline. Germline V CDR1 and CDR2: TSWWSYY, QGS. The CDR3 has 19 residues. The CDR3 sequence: CALEELPYWGMKRTDKLIF. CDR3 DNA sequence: TGTGCTCTTGAGGAACTTCCGTACTGGGGGATGAAACGTACCGATAAACTCATCTTT.

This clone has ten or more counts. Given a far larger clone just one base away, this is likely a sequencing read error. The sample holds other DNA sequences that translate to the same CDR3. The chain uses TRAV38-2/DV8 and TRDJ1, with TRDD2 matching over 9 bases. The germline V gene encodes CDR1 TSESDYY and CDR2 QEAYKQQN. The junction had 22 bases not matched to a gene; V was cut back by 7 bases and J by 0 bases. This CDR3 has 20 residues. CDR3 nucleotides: TGTGCTTATTTGCCTTCCTACAAGGGAATAAATATTGTCTACACCGATAAACTCATCTTT. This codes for CAYLPSYKGINIVYTDKLIF.